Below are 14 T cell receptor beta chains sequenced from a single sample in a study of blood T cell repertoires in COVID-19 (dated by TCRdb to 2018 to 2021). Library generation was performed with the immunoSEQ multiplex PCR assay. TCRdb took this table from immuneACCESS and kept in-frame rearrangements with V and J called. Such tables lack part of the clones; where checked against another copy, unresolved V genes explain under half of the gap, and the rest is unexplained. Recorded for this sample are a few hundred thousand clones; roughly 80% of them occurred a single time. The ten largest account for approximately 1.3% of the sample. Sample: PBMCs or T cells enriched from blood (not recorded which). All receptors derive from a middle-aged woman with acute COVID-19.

The CDR3 sequence: CASSVALTGNYGYTF. CDR3 nucleotides: TGTGCCAGCAGCGTTGCTCTGACAGGGAACTATGGCTACACCTTC. J is TRBJ1-2 and V is TRBV9; 7 bases agree with TRBD1. The junction had 6 bases not matched to a gene; V was cut back by 2 bases and J by 2 bases. CDR1 and CDR2 from the germline V gene are SGDLS and YYNGEE. The CDR3 consists of 15 residues. The full variable domain, with the rest looked up from reference TRBV9 and TRBJ1-2, is DSGVTQTPKHLITATGQRVTLRCSPRSGDLSVYWYQQSLDQGLQFLIQYYNGEERAKGNILERFSAQQFPDLHSELNLSSLELGDSALYFCASSVALTGNYGYTFGSGTRLTVV.

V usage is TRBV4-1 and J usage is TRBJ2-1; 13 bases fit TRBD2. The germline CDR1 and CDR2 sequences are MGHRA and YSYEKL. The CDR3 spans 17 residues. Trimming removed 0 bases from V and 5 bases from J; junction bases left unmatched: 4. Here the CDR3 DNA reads TGCGCCAGCAGCCAAGATCCGGGGACTAGCGGGGACAATGAGCAGTTCTTC. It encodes CASSQDPGTSGDNEQFF.

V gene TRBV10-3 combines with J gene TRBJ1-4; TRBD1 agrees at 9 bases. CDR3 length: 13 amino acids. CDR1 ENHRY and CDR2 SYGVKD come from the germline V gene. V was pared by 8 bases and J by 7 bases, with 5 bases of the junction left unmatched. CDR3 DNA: TGTGCCATCTCCCGGACAGGGGCTGAAAAACTGTTTTTT. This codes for CAISRTGAEKLFF.

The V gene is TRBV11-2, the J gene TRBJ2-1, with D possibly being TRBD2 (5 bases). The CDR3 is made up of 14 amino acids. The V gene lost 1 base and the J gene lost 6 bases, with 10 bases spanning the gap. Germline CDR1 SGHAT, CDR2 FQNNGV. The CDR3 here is CASSLGTPSNEQFF. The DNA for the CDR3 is TGTGCCAGCAGCTTAGGGACTCCATCCAATGAGCAGTTCTTC.

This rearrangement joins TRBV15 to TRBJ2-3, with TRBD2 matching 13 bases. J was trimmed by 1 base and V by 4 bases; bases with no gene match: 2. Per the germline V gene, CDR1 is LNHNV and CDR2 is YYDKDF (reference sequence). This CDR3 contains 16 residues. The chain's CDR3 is CATSTGLAGRTDTQYF. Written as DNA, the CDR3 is TGTGCCACCAGCACGGGACTAGCGGGGCGCACAGATACGCAGTATTTT.

Written as DNA, the CDR3 is TGTGCCAGCAGCCAAGCCAGGCGGGCCGGGGAGCTGTTTTTT. Translating it yields CASSQARRAGELFF. The chain joins TRBV14 to TRBJ2-2; D may be TRBD2 (5 bases). Looked up from germline, CDR1 is SGHDN and CDR2 is FVKESK. Trimming removed 1 base from V and 6 bases from J, with 9 bases in between. The CDR3 totals 14 residues.

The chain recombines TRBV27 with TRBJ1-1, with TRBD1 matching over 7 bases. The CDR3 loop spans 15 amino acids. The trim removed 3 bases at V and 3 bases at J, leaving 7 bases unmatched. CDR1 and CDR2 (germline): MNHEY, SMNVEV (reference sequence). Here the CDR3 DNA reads TGTGCCAGCAGTTTCTACAGGGGTAAGGACACTGAAGCTTTCTTT. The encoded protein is CASSFYRGKDTEAFF.

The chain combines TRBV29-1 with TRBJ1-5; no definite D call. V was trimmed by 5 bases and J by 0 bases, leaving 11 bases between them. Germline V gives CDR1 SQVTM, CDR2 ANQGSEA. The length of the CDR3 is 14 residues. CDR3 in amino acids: CSVQLEDSNQPQHF. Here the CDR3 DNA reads TGCAGCGTTCAGCTGGAGGATAGCAATCAGCCCCAGCATTTT.

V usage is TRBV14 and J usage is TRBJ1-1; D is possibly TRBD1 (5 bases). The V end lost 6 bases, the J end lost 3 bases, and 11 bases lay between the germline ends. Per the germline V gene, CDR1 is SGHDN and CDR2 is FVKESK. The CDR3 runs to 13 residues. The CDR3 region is CASSVQGYTEAFF. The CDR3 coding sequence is TGTGCCAGCAGTGTCCAGGGATACACTGAAGCTTTCTTT.

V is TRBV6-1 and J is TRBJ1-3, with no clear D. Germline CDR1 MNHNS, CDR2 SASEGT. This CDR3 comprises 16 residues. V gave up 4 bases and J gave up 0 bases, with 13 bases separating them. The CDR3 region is CASSASGSYSGNTIYF. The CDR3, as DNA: TGTGCCAGCAGTGCCTCCGGGTCCTACTCTGGAAACACCATATATTTT.

The CDR3 bases are TGTGCCAGCAGGAGGATGAACACTGAAGCTTTCTTT. The encoded protein is CASRRMNTEAFF. The V call is TRBV27, the J call TRBJ1-1, with D unclear. CDR3 length: 12 residues. The germline V gene encodes CDR1 MNHEY and CDR2 SMNVEV (reference sequence). Trimming shortened V by 6 bases and J by 0 bases, and 5 bases separated the two germline ends.

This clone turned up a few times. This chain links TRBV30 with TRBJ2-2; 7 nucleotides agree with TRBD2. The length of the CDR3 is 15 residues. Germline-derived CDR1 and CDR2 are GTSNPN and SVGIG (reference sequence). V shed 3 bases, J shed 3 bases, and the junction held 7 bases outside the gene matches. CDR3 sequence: CAWRTSHRDTGELFF. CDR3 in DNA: TGTGCCTGGAGGACTAGCCATCGAGACACCGGGGAGCTGTTTTTT.

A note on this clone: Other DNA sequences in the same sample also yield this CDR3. The CDR3, as DNA: TGTGCCAGCAGCTTTGGACAGGGAGTTAATCAGCCCCAGCATTTT. This encodes CASSFGQGVNQPQHF. The chain uses TRBV7-2 and TRBJ1-5, with 8 bases that match TRBD1. Germline V gene lookup returns CDR1 SGHTA and CDR2 FQGNSA. The CDR3 consists of 15 residues. Trimming took 3 bases from V and 4 from J; bases not matched to a gene: 5.

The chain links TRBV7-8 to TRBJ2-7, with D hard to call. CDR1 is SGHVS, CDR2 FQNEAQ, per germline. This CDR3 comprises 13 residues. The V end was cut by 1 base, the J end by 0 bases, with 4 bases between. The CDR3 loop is CASSLDYSYEQYF. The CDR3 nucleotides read TGTGCCAGCAGCTTAGACTACTCCTACGAGCAGTACTTC.